What follows are 25 T cell receptor beta chains derived from one specimen sequenced in a study of T cells after yellow fever vaccination (dated by TCRdb to between 2017 and 2020). The library was generated by 5' RACE. TCRdb lists the instrument as Illumina HiSeq 2500. TCRdb reprocessing: public reads trimmed at Q25 with fastp, clones called with MiXCR, in-frame beta chains kept. Identical CDR3 protein sequences are pooled into one entry, listed with their most common genes and DNA. Within this sample are 95,000 to 150,000 distinct CDR3 sequences, with 7.4% of them counted one time only. The ten largest clones capture approximately 2.7% of the sample. The sample's treatment or condition label, decoded: live attenuated yellow fever vaccine strain. The specimen comprised CD4+ T cells sorted from PBMCs, sampled 10 days after the first yellow fever vaccination. The receptors originated from a man aged 18 to 30 who received the YFV17D yellow fever vaccine.

In its sample, this clonotype was seen many times. The CDR3 reads CASSLRRPGQGIHGYTF. In DNA form, the CDR3 reads TGCGCCAGCAGCCTCCGCCGTCCGGGACAGGGGATACATGGCTACACCTTC. The chain uses TRBV5-1 and TRBJ1-2; 10 bases are shared with TRBD1. Trimming at V came to 4 bases and at J to 6 bases, leaving 15 bases not matched to a gene. This CDR3 spans 17 amino acids. The germline V gene encodes CDR1 SGHRS and CDR2 YFSETQ.

V usage is TRBV12-3 or TRBV12-4 and J usage is TRBJ2-2; D not certain. CDR3 length: 16 amino acids. The germline V and J ends were trimmed by 5 bases and 6 bases, with 19 bases remaining between them. The CDR3 nucleotides read TGTGCCAGCAGTCCCGGAAAGGGCCCGGTGGCCGGGGAGCTGTTTTTT. Encoded protein: CASSPGKGPVAGELFF.

This clonotype has a count of ten or more. The chain couples TRBV11-2 to TRBJ2-7; D is perhaps TRBD1 (7 bases). The V gene lost 4 bases and the J gene lost 1 base, with 14 bases spanning the gap. There are 15 residues in the CDR3. Germline CDR1 is SGHAT and CDR2 is FQNNGV. The CDR3 here is CASSSGGTASYEQYF. CDR3 bases: TGTGCCAGCAGCTCTGGAGGGACAGCTTCCTACGAGCAGTACTTC.

This clonotype was recorded at least ten times. This rearrangement joins TRBV6-5 to TRBJ1-6; 8 bases align to TRBD1. Trimming removed 2 bases from V and 6 bases from J; junction bases left unmatched: 15. The CDR3 has 19 residues. CDR1 and CDR2 (germline): MNHEY, SVGAGI. The CDR3 nucleotides read TGTGCCAGCAGTTACGCTATTAGGACAGGGTGGGGGGGTAATTCACCCCTCCACTTT. The encoded protein is CASSYAIRTGWGGNSPLHF.

This clonotype was recorded many times. The chain joins TRBV6-2 or TRBV6-3 to TRBJ2-2; unclear D gene. Per germline, CDR1 MNHEY and CDR2 SVGEGT. V gave up 6 bases and J gave up 0 bases, with 11 bases separating them. This CDR3 is built from 15 residues. For the CDR3, the DNA is TGTGCCAGCAGAGCAGGCCTCGCGAACACCGGGGAGCTGTTTTTT. This sequence encodes CASRAGLANTGELFF.

The table lists this clonotype with many counts. V gene TRBV7-2 combines with J gene TRBJ1-2; tentatively, D is TRBD1 (6 bases). V lost 4 bases and J lost 6, with 12 bases in between. This CDR3 comprises 13 residues. Germline V gene lookup returns CDR1 SGHTA and CDR2 FQGNSA. The CDR3 here is CASSSPTGNGYTF. The CDR3 coding sequence is TGTGCCAGCAGCTCCCCAACAGGGAATGGCTACACCTTC.

V is TRBV5-1 and J is TRBJ1-1, with D hard to call. V shed 4 bases and J shed 1 base, with 11 bases lying between them. From germline, CDR1 is SGHRS and CDR2 YFSETQ. This CDR3 comprises 14 residues. The CDR3 sequence is CASSLGFGNTEAFF. CDR3 in DNA: TGCGCCAGCAGCCTAGGATTCGGGAACACTGAAGCTTTCTTT.

This clonotype was seen ten or more times. The CDR3 sequence: CATSEARRTNEQFF. The CDR3 nucleotides read TGTGCCACCAGCGAAGCCAGAAGAACCAATGAGCAGTTCTTC. J is TRBJ2-1 and V is TRBV24-1; no reliable D call. The CDR3 is made up of 14 amino acids. Trimming shortened V by 7 bases and J by 6 bases, and 15 bases separated the two germline ends. CDR1 is KGHDR and CDR2 is SFDVKD in the germline V gene.

Ten or more counts support this clonotype. The CDR3 loop is CSARHSLEKLFF. The CDR3 DNA is TGCAGTGCTAGGCACAGCCTGGAAAAACTGTTTTTT. The J gene is TRBJ1-4, the V gene TRBV20-1; no firm D call. CDR1 is DFQATT and CDR2 is SNEGSKA in the germline V gene (reference sequence). The CDR3 runs 12 residues. The V end lost 3 bases, the J end lost 8 bases, and 10 bases lay between the germline ends.

The table lists this clonotype with many counts. The rearrangement links TRBV11-3 to TRBJ1-1; D gene ambiguous. V was clipped by 5 bases and J by 1 base, with 8 bases between them. Germline values: CDR1 SGHNT, CDR2 YENEEA. The CDR3 contains 13 residues. CDR3 in amino acids: CASSLRGNTEAFF. CDR3 DNA sequence: TGTGCCAGCAGCCTTAGAGGGAACACTGAAGCTTTCTTT.

This clonotype was counted at least ten times. This chain uses TRBV6-2 or TRBV6-3 with TRBJ2-3, with 9 bases that match TRBD2. CDR3 size: 14 residues. The ends lost 7 bases at V and 5 bases at J; junction bases unmatched: 7. Germline CDR1 is MNHEY and CDR2 is SVGEGT. This chain's CDR3 is CASTPRRGGDTQYF. The CDR3 bases are TGTGCCAGCACACCCCGGCGGGGGGGAGATACGCAGTATTTT.

This clonotype has ten or more counts. J is TRBJ2-1 and V is TRBV5-1; TRBD2 is a possible D gene (5 bases). Germline CDR1 and CDR2: SGHRS and YFSETQ. V lost 4 bases and J lost 8, with 19 bases in between. CDR3 length: 15 amino acids. The CDR3 spells CASSRGLQTVDEQFF. The CDR3, as DNA: TGCGCCAGCAGCCGAGGACTTCAAACGGTCGATGAGCAGTTCTTC.

This clonotype was detected only a few times. The chain uses TRBV24-1 and TRBJ2-7, with D possibly TRBD2 on 5 matching bases. V was cut by 9 bases and J by 2 bases, with 19 bases left in between. The CDR3 contains 15 residues. The germline CDR1 and CDR2 sequences are KGHDR and SFDVKD. The CDR3 DNA sequence: TGTGCCACCTGGCCCGATAAGGCCGGGACCTACGAGCAGTACTTC. Translated, it gives CATWPDKAGTYEQYF.

This clonotype was observed many times. The V and J genes are TRBV7-9 and TRBJ2-7, with D maybe TRBD1 (5 bases). Germline lookup yields CDR1 SEHNR and CDR2 FQNEAQ (reference sequence). V gave up 1 base and J gave up 0 bases, with 10 bases separating them. This CDR3 region has 15 residues. The CDR3 region is CASSLGQTISYEQYF. The DNA of the CDR3 is TGTGCCAGCAGCTTAGGACAGACGATCTCCTACGAGCAGTACTTC.

There are many counts of this clonotype. The chain carries TRBV6-1 and TRBJ2-1; TRBD1 matches at 7 bases. Unmatched junction bases numbered 4, after V lost 2 bases and J lost 3 bases. The CDR3 extends over 15 amino acids. Germline V gives CDR1 MNHNS, CDR2 SASEGT. CDR3 sequence: CASSELNRGYNEQFF. The DNA of the CDR3 is TGTGCCAGCAGTGAACTTAACAGGGGCTACAATGAGCAGTTCTTC.

In its sample, this clonotype was seen many times. The V call is TRBV7-2, the J call TRBJ1-1; D perhaps matches TRBD1 (5 bases). CDR3 length equals 12 residues. Trimming pared 5 bases from V and 10 bases from J, leaving 14 bases between. Germline V gene data show CDR1 as SGHTA and CDR2 as FQGNSA. CDR3 in DNA: TGTGCCAGCAGCATCGACAGTGGCGTAGCTTTCTTT. It codes for CASSIDSGVAFF.

This clonotype was found many times. V gene TRBV12-5 combines with J gene TRBJ1-6; D is ambiguous. Per germline, CDR1 LGHNT and CDR2 FRNRAP. Between the trimmed V and J ends, which lost 1 base and 5 bases, there was a span of 3 bases. The CDR3 sequence is 13 residues long. This chain's CDR3 is CASGLEDNSPLHF. The CDR3 bases are TGTGCTAGTGGTTTGGAGGATAATTCACCCCTCCACTTT.

The gene calls are TRBV19 and TRBJ2-7, with 7 bases aligning to TRBD2. Germline CDR1 and CDR2: LNHDA and SQIVND (reference sequence). The CDR3 totals 14 residues. Losses at the gene ends were 7 bases for V and 4 bases for J; bases not matched to a gene: 10. CDR3 bases: TGTGCCAGTAAAAGTCAAAGCGGGGCGTACGAGCAGTACTTC. Translation: CASKSQSGAYEQYF.

This clonotype was found many times. The chain is built from TRBV14 and TRBJ2-7; 8 bases align to TRBD2. CDR3 size: 16 residues. Germline values: CDR1 SGHDN, CDR2 FVKESK. The V gene end was trimmed by 1 base and the J gene end by 0 bases; junction bases not matched to a gene: 5. As DNA, the CDR3 is TGTGCCAGCAGCCAAGGTGGAGCGGGGGCCTCCTACGAGCAGTACTTC. It is translated as CASSQGGAGASYEQYF.

This clonotype was seen more than once but under ten times. The chain uses TRBV7-6 and TRBJ1-2, with D hard to call. V lost 4 bases, J lost 5 bases, and 14 bases lay in between. Germline V gene sequence: CDR1 SGHVS, CDR2 FNYEAQ. The CDR3 spans 14 residues. CDR3 sequence reads: CASSSLRSEYGYTF. In nucleotides, the CDR3 is TGTGCCAGCAGCTCCTTGCGTTCGGAATATGGCTACACCTTC.

This clonotype was seen many times. This chain uses TRBV18 with TRBJ1-1, with unresolved D. Germline V gene sequence: CDR1 KGHSH, CDR2 LQKENI. There are 13 residues in the CDR3. V lost 3 bases to trimming and J lost 8 bases, with 13 bases between them. Written as DNA, the CDR3 is TGTGCCAGCTCACCGCCCGTGCGGAAAGAAGCTTTCTTT. It translates to CASSPPVRKEAFF.

The J gene is TRBJ1-2, the V gene TRBV7-2; a weak D match, TRBD1 (5 bases). The CDR3 covers 17 residues. Trimming shortened V by 7 bases and J by 2 bases, and 23 bases separated the two germline ends. Germline CDR1 is SGHTA and CDR2 is FQGNSA. CDR3 region: CASMGLGQPSSNYGYTF. DNA of the CDR3: TGTGCCAGCATGGGCTTGGGGCAGCCGAGCTCCAACTATGGCTACACCTTC.

This clonotype was counted many times. The rearrangement uses TRBV12-3 or TRBV12-4 and TRBJ1-1, with D maybe TRBD1 (6 bases). This CDR3 is built from 12 residues. Trimming left V 3 bases short and J 6 bases short, with 8 bases between. The CDR3 nucleotides are TGTGCCAGCAGTTTCGGACAGTCTGAAGCTTTCTTT. Translating it yields CASSFGQSEAFF.

With regard to this clonotype: Just one base apart from a much larger clone, this may be a read error. The rearrangement links TRBV7-9 to TRBJ2-3, with 7 bases fitting TRBD1. The V gene's germline CDR1 is SEHNR and CDR2 FQNEAQ (reference sequence). The V gene end was trimmed by 5 bases and the J gene end by 6 bases; junction bases not matched to a gene: 5. This CDR3 is 13 amino acids long. The CDR3 DNA sequence: TGTGCCAGCAGCCGACAGGGAAGTGATACGCAGTATTTT. Its protein is CASSRQGSDTQYF.

This clonotype was seen many times. The genes are TRBV4-1 and TRBJ1-2, with 7 bases matching TRBD1. Per germline, CDR1 MGHRA and CDR2 YSYEKL. V shed 0 bases and J 2 bases; nucleotides not matched to a gene: 12. The CDR3 runs to 18 residues. The CDR3 DNA reads as TGCGCCAGCAGCCAAGATACTTCCCTCAGGGGGGGCAACTATGGCTACACCTTC. Amino acid sequence: CASSQDTSLRGGNYGYTF.